The 20 T cell receptor beta chains below were found in one sample sequenced in a study of T cell repertoires in cytomegalovirus infection. Their recognized antigens are unknown. From the reads, TCRdb called clonotypes with MiXCR, one entry per CDR3 protein. The table records about 830,000 distinct CDR3 sequences, 30% to 35% of them present only once. Material: cultured CD8+ T cells from PBMCs, obtained from culture after CMV antigen stimulation. The receptors derive from a human donor in good health (CMV status not recorded). Some clones in this sample may be carry-over from other donors' samples.

The sample holds a few counts of this clonotype. The rearrangement uses TRBV20-1 and TRBJ1-2; D is unresolved. CDR1 is DFQATT, CDR2 SNEGSKA, per germline (reference sequence). Trimming stripped 0 bases from V and 0 bases from J, with 11 bases between. This CDR3 is 15 amino acids long. CDR3 in DNA: TGCAGTGCTAGAGATCGGTCAGGAGCTAACTATGGCTACACCTTC. Protein: CSARDRSGANYGYTF.

This clonotype was detected many times. The chain couples TRBV7-9 to TRBJ2-3, with D maybe TRBD1 (6 bases). From germline, CDR1 is SEHNR and CDR2 FQNEAQ (reference sequence). V was clipped by 5 bases and J by 3 bases, with 15 bases between them. The length of the CDR3 is 15 residues. The DNA for the CDR3 is TGTGCCAGCAGCATGCAGGGGTTAGGAACAGATACGCAGTATTTT. Translation gives CASSMQGLGTDTQYF.

This clonotype has ten or more counts. The V call is TRBV6-2 or TRBV6-3, the J call TRBJ2-1, with TRBD2 matching over 12 bases. The CDR3 has 16 residues. V shed 3 bases and J 5 bases; nucleotides not matched to a gene: 5. From germline, CDR1 is MNHEY and CDR2 SVGEGT. This CDR3 reads CASSYPGLAGNNEQFF. CDR3 bases: TGTGCCAGCAGTTATCCCGGACTAGCGGGGAACAATGAGCAGTTCTTC.

The gene calls are TRBV4-2 and TRBJ1-1, with no clear D. Per germline, CDR1 LGHNA and CDR2 YNFKEQ. V lost 2 bases and J 0 bases, leaving 16 bases between the germline ends. CDR3 length: 17 amino acids. The CDR3 region is CASSQSIAGFMNTEAFF. CDR3 in DNA: TGTGCCAGCAGCCAATCGATAGCGGGGTTCATGAACACTGAAGCTTTCTTT.

This clonotype was seen a few times. The chain employs TRBV5-1 and TRBJ1-4; D unclear. Trimming shortened V by 2 bases and J by 1 base, and 9 bases separated the two germline ends. From germline, CDR1 is SGHRS and CDR2 YFSETQ. This CDR3 spans 15 amino acids. The CDR3 loop is CASSFYTGTNEKLFF. The CDR3 DNA follows: TGCGCCAGCAGCTTCTACACTGGAACTAATGAAAAACTGTTTTTT.

The chain recombines TRBV2 with TRBJ2-1; TRBD1 matches at 8 bases. J was trimmed by 4 bases and V by 7 bases; bases with no gene match: 12. Germline CDR1 is SNHLY and CDR2 is FYNNEI. This CDR3 has 16 amino acids. This chain's CDR3 is CASTYDRGLSYNEQFF. CDR3 sequence (DNA): TGTGCCAGCACCTACGACAGGGGATTATCTTACAATGAGCAGTTCTTC.

In this sample, this clonotype turned up many times. The V gene is TRBV7-2, the J gene TRBJ1-6; 7 bases line up with TRBD1. The CDR3 contains 16 residues. The junction had 5 bases not matched to a gene; V was cut back by 3 bases and J by 3 bases. Germline-derived CDR1 and CDR2 are SGHTA and FQGNSA. In DNA, the CDR3 is TGTGCCAGCAGCTTGGGACAGCAGCTCTATAATTCACCCCTCCACTTT. It codes for CASSLGQQLYNSPLHF.

The chain links TRBV5-1 to TRBJ1-2, with TRBD1 identical over 9 bases. This CDR3 comprises 14 residues. The V gene's germline CDR1 is SGHRS and CDR2 YFSETQ. The V gene end was trimmed by 4 bases and the J gene end by 6 bases; junction bases not matched to a gene: 7. For the CDR3, the DNA is TGCGCCAGCAGCCGAATATGGACAGGGGATGGCTACACCTTC. Translated, it gives CASSRIWTGDGYTF.

The chain couples TRBV15 to TRBJ2-7; D remains ambiguous. V lost 1 base and J lost 6, with 13 bases in between. The CDR3 sequence is 14 residues long. CDR1 LNHNV and CDR2 YYDKDF come from the germline V gene (reference sequence). CDR3 coding DNA: TGTGCCACCAGCAGAGGTCTAGGGAAGGGCGAGCAGTACGTC. It is translated as CATSRGLGKGEQYV.

This clonotype has a handful of counts. The chain links TRBV6-1 to TRBJ1-4; maybe TRBD1 (6 bases). The V end was cut by 5 bases, the J end by 5 bases, with 15 bases between. Germline V gene data show CDR1 as MNHNS and CDR2 as SASEGT. CDR3 length equals 15 residues. CDR3 sequence (DNA): TGTGCCAGCAGTCATAACACAGGGTTAAATGAAAAACTGTTTTTT. Translated, it gives CASSHNTGLNEKLFF.

J is TRBJ2-2 and V is TRBV7-4; possible D gene TRBD2, 6 bases. Germline CDR1 is SGHVT and CDR2 is SQSDAQ. The length of the CDR3 is 16 residues. Trimming left V 5 bases short and J 0 bases short, with 13 bases between. Written as DNA, the CDR3 is TGTGCCAGCAGCCCGCCGGGGACTGCGAACACCGGGGAGCTGTTTTTT. Protein sequence: CASSPPGTANTGELFF.

This clonotype has at least ten counts. The genes are TRBV7-3 and TRBJ1-1; 7 nucleotides line up with TRBD1. J gave up 0 bases and V 4 bases, and 5 bases lay outside the gene matches. Per germline, CDR1 SGHTA and CDR2 FQGTGA. This CDR3 is built from 15 residues. This CDR3 reads CASSYKDRMNTEAFF. CDR3 sequence (DNA): TGTGCCAGCAGCTATAAGGACAGGATGAACACTGAAGCTTTCTTT. Full variable domain (outside the CDR3, taken from reference TRBV7-3 and TRBJ1-1): GAGVSQTPSNKVTEKGKYVELRCDPISGHTALYWYRQSLGQGPEFLIYFQGTGAADDSGLPNDRFFAVRPEGSVSTLKIQRTERGDSAVYLCASSYKDRMNTEAFFGQGTRLTVV.

This clonotype was counted at least ten times. The chain joins TRBV7-6 to TRBJ2-5; D is unresolved. From germline, CDR1 is SGHVS and CDR2 FNYEAQ. This CDR3 is built from 15 residues. V lost 5 bases, J lost 5 bases, and 18 bases lay in between. CDR3: CASSLISSNGETQYF. The CDR3 DNA reads TGTGCCAGCAGCCTAATTAGCTCGAACGGGGAGACCCAGTACTTC.

This chain uses TRBV5-1 with TRBJ1-4; D is unclear. Trimming took off 5 bases at V and 8 bases at J, with 16 bases between the two ends. Germline V CDR1 and CDR2: SGHRS, YFSETQ. The CDR3 is 14 residues long. The chain's CDR3 is CASRNSLGQEKLFF. CDR3 in DNA: TGCGCCAGCAGAAACAGCCTAGGCCAGGAAAAACTGTTTTTT.

V gene TRBV12-3 or TRBV12-4 combines with J gene TRBJ1-2; 8 bases agree with TRBD1. The V and J ends lost 3 bases and 4 bases, in that order; junction bases with no gene match: 4. The CDR3 loop spans 14 amino acids. In DNA, the CDR3 is TGTGCCAGCAGTTTCAGGGGGCTCGTCTATGGCTACACCTTC. It codes for CASSFRGLVYGYTF.

V usage is TRBV6-2 or TRBV6-3 and J usage is TRBJ2-4; D ambiguous. This CDR3 region has 12 residues. Trimming shortened V by 2 bases and J by 7 bases, and 6 bases separated the two germline ends. Germline V gene lookup returns CDR1 MNHEY and CDR2 SVGEGT. CDR3 sequence: CASSYTENIQYF. The CDR3 bases are TGTGCCAGCAGTTACACCGAGAACATTCAGTACTTC.

This clonotype was picked up a small number of times. V gene TRBV12-5 combines with J gene TRBJ2-1; D is possibly TRBD1 or TRBD2 (5 bases each). CDR3 size: 14 residues. V was clipped by 5 bases and J by 4 bases, with 12 bases between them. From germline, CDR1 is LGHNT and CDR2 FRNRAP. CDR3 in DNA: TGTGCTAGTGGTGGGGGTCCAATTTACAATGAGCAGTTCTTC. This gives the protein CASGGGPIYNEQFF. Full variable domain (rest looked up from reference TRBV12-5 and TRBJ2-1): DARVTQTPRHKVTEMGQEVTMRCQPILGHNTVFWYRQTMMQGLELLAYFRNRAPLDDSGMPKDRFSAEMPDATLATLKIQPSEPRDSAVYFCASGGGPIYNEQFFGPGTRLTVL.

CDR3 loop: CASRRQTSSYNEQFF. The DNA of the CDR3 is TGTGCCAGCAGAAGGCAGACGAGCTCCTACAATGAGCAGTTCTTC. The chain combines TRBV2 with TRBJ2-1; D gene unclear. Germline loops: CDR1 SNHLY, CDR2 FYNNEI. V lost 6 bases and J lost 0, with 12 bases in between. The CDR3 is 15 amino acids. Supplemented by reference TRBV2 and TRBJ2-1, the full variable domain reads EPEVTQTPSHQVTQMGQEVILRCVPISNHLYFYWYRQILGQKVEFLVSFYNNEISEKSEIFDDQFSVERPDGSNFTLKIRSTKLEDSAMYFCASRRQTSSYNEQFFGPGTRLTVL.

The rearrangement links TRBV11-2 to TRBJ2-2; TRBD2 agrees at 7 bases. V shed 6 bases and J 7 bases; nucleotides not matched to a gene: 14. This CDR3 has 16 amino acids. Germline values: CDR1 SGHAT, CDR2 FQNNGV. The CDR3 is CASSLSSRDYRGELFF. CDR3 DNA sequence: TGTGCCAGCAGTTTATCGTCCCGGGACTATCGCGGGGAGCTGTTTTTT.

In regard to this clonotype: Germline and junction disagree at one end, which may indicate a read error. The chain uses TRBV4-1 and TRBJ2-1; TRBD2 matches at 14 bases. Germline values: CDR1 MGHRA, CDR2 YSYEKL. There are 16 residues in the CDR3. The CDR3 nucleotides are TGTGCCAGCAGCCAGCTGACTAGCGGGGGGGCCAATGAGCAGTTCTTC. Its translation is CASSQLTSGGANEQFF.